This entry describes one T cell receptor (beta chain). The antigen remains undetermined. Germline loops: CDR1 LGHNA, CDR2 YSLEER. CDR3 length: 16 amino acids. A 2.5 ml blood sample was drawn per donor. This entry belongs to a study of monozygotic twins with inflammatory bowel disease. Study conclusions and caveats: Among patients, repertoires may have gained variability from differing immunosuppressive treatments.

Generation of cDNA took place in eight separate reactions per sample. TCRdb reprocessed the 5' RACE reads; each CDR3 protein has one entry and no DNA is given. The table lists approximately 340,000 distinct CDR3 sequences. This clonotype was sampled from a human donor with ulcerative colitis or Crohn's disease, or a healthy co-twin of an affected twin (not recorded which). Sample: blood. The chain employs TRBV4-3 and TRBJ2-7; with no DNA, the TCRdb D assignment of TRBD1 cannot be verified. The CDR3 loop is CASSQDWENPVYEQYF.